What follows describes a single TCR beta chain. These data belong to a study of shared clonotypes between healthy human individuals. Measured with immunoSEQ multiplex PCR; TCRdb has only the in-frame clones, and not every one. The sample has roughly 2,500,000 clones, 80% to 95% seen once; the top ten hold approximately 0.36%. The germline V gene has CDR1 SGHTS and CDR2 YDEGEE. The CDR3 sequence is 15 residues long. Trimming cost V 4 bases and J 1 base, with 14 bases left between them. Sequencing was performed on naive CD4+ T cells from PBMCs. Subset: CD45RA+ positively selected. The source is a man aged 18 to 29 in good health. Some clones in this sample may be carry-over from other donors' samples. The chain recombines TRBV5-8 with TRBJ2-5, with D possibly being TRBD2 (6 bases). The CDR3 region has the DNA TGTGCCAGCAGCCTGGGGACTGCACTCCAAGAGACCCAGTACTTC. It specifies CASSLGTALQETQYF.